The 19 T cell receptor beta chains listed next were all sequenced from one sample in a study of T cell responses to AZD1222 COVID-19 vaccine. The method was immunoSEQ multiplex PCR; TCRdb's version includes in-frame clones alone and lacks a portion of them. The sample records approximately 120,000 clones, around 90% being singletons. The sequences come from peripheral blood, collected on day 0 of MenACWY control vaccination. The source of these receptors is an adult in good health.

The rearrangement joins TRBV7-2 to TRBJ1-1; D not resolved. The CDR3 extends over 14 amino acids. V was cut by 1 base and J by 5 bases, with 11 bases left in between. The V gene's germline CDR1 is SGHTA and CDR2 FQGNSA. CDR3 region: CASSLVRWRTEAFF. For the CDR3, the DNA is TGTGCCAGCAGCTTAGTTAGGTGGCGGACTGAAGCTTTCTTT.

The genes are TRBV7-2 and TRBJ1-2, with 7 bases lining up with TRBD1. CDR1 SGHTA and CDR2 FQGNSA come from the germline V gene. V dropped 6 bases and J dropped 5; count of bases not matched to a gene: 9. CDR3 size: 14 residues. In nucleotides, the CDR3 is TGTGCCAGCAGGCCAGACAGGGTGACATATGGCTACACCTTC. As protein: CASRPDRVTYGYTF.

The J gene is TRBJ2-7, the V gene TRBV4-1, with D possibly TRBD1 on 5 matching bases. Germline V gene sequence: CDR1 MGHRA, CDR2 YSYEKL. V was trimmed by 0 bases and J by 7 bases, leaving 7 bases between them. The CDR3 extends over 12 amino acids. The CDR3 loop reads CASSQEGQEQYF. The CDR3 bases are TGCGCCAGCAGCCAAGAGGGGCAAGAGCAGTACTTC.

The genes are TRBV30 and TRBJ1-1; TRBD1 agrees at 11 bases. CDR1 is GTSNPN and CDR2 is SVGIG in the germline V gene (reference sequence). The trim removed 5 bases at V and 4 bases at J, leaving 6 bases unmatched. The CDR3 is made up of 14 amino acids. The CDR3, as DNA: TGTGCCTGGCATCCCGGGACAGGGGGCACTGAAGCTTTCTTT. It codes for CAWHPGTGGTEAFF.

The rearrangement uses TRBV18 and TRBJ2-7, with D possibly matching TRBD1 (5 bases). Trimming removed 3 bases from V and 0 bases from J, with 12 bases in between. Germline V gene data show CDR1 as KGHSH and CDR2 as LQKENI. The CDR3 is made up of 15 amino acids. CDR3 bases: TGTGCCAGCTCACCCCAAGACAGTATCTCCTACGAGCAGTACTTC. Translating gives CASSPQDSISYEQYF.

The chain combines TRBV19 with TRBJ1-5; D is uncertain. The CDR3 is 14 amino acids. The germline gives CDR1 LNHDA, CDR2 SQIVND (reference sequence). V lost 9 bases, J lost 1 base, and 13 bases lay in between. DNA for the CDR3: TGTGCCAGCGTACGAAGCCTGAGCAATCAGCCCCAGCATTTT. Translation: CASVRSLSNQPQHF.

This sequence joins TRBV6-5 and TRBJ1-1; TRBD1 matches 8 bases. The germline V gene has CDR1 MNHEY and CDR2 SVGAGI. The CDR3 loop spans 14 amino acids. After removal of 4 bases from V and 4 bases from J, the junction contained 5 bases not matched to a gene. The CDR3 bases are TGTGCCAGCAGTTCCGACAGGGGCAGCACTGAAGCTTTCTTT. Residues: CASSSDRGSTEAFF.

The rearrangement links TRBV29-1 to TRBJ1-1, with D maybe TRBD1 (5 bases). The CDR3 spans 12 residues. The V gene's germline CDR1 is SQVTM and CDR2 ANQGSEA. V lost 4 bases to trimming and J lost 0 bases, with 6 bases between them. The CDR3 bases are TGCAGCGTTGGACAGTTGAACACTGAAGCTTTCTTT. The encoded protein is CSVGQLNTEAFF.

This clone was counted once. This rearrangement joins TRBV9 to TRBJ2-3; D is unclear. Trimming left V 1 base short and J 0 bases short, with 9 bases between. CDR1 and CDR2 (germline): SGDLS, YYNGEE. The CDR3 extends over 15 amino acids. CDR3 DNA sequence: TGTGCCAGCAGCGTATGGGGTCGTAGCACAGATACGCAGTATTTT. Residues: CASSVWGRSTDTQYF.

The CDR3 sequence: CASSQDMNTGELFF. The CDR3 nucleotides read TGTGCCAGCAGCCAAGACATGAACACCGGGGAGCTGTTTTTT. The chain employs TRBV14 and TRBJ2-2; D is unclear. V was pared by 0 bases and J by 1 base, with 3 bases between. Per germline, CDR1 SGHDN and CDR2 FVKESK. There are 14 residues in the CDR3.

The chain links TRBV19 to TRBJ1-1; perhaps TRBD1 as D (5 bases). Trimming removed 3 bases from V and 6 bases from J, with 11 bases in between. The length of the CDR3 is 13 residues. The germline gives CDR1 LNHDA, CDR2 SQIVND (reference sequence). The CDR3 DNA reads as TGTGCCAGTAGTATCTTAGGCAGGGCTGAAGCTTTCTTT. Residues: CASSILGRAEAFF.

V gene TRBV27 combines with J gene TRBJ2-7, with D perhaps TRBD2 (5 bases). This CDR3 comprises 13 residues. Trimming left V 3 bases short and J 7 bases short, with 13 bases between. Germline V gives CDR1 MNHEY, CDR2 SMNVEV (reference sequence). The CDR3 is CASSLRRTGEQYF. The CDR3 nucleotides are TGTGCCAGCAGTTTGAGGAGGACCGGGGAGCAGTACTTC.

The chain uses TRBV3-1 (or the pseudogene TRBV3-2) and TRBJ2-1; no clear D. Germline V gives CDR1 LGHDT, CDR2 YNNKEL (reference sequence). Between the trimmed V and J ends, which lost 4 bases and 7 bases, there was a span of 8 bases. This CDR3 comprises 12 residues. CDR3 amino acids: CASSLNRNEQFF. The CDR3 DNA sequence: TGTGCCAGCAGCCTGAATCGGAATGAGCAGTTCTTC.

The rearrangement joins TRBV7-2 to TRBJ1-1; D might be TRBD1 (6 bases). The CDR3 has 13 residues. In germline, CDR1 is SGHTA, CDR2 FQGNSA. The V end was cut by 11 bases, the J end by 0 bases, with 13 bases between. The DNA of the CDR3 is TGTGCCTACCAGACAGGCATGAACACTGAAGCTTTCTTT. Protein product: CAYQTGMNTEAFF.

This rearrangement joins TRBV6-5 to TRBJ2-7; 7 bases are shared with TRBD1. This CDR3 region has 15 residues. Unmatched junction bases numbered 7, after V lost 1 base and J lost 4 bases. Per the germline V gene, CDR1 is MNHEY and CDR2 is SVGAGI. The CDR3 protein is CASSYWSGGYYEQYF. The CDR3 coding sequence is TGTGCCAGCAGTTACTGGTCAGGGGGTTATTACGAGCAGTACTTC.

The rearrangement uses TRBV7-8 and TRBJ2-6; D remains unclear. The germline V gene encodes CDR1 SGHVS and CDR2 FQNEAQ. V lost 1 base, J lost 0 bases, and 7 bases lay in between. The CDR3 sequence is 16 residues long. CDR3 sequence (DNA): TGTGCCAGCAGCTTAGTGCAGGACTCTGGGGCCAACGTCCTGACTTTC. It specifies CASSLVQDSGANVLTF. Full variable domain (rest looked up from reference TRBV7-8 and TRBJ2-6): GAGVSQSPRYKVAKRGQDVALRCDPISGHVSLFWYQQALGQGPEFLTYFQNEAQLDKSGLPSDRFFAERPEGSVSTLKIQRTQQEDSAVYLCASSLVQDSGANVLTFGAGSRLTVL.

This chain joins TRBV2 and TRBJ1-5; TRBD1 might be the D (6 bases). Per the germline V gene, CDR1 is SNHLY and CDR2 is FYNNEI. The V end was cut by 7 bases, the J end by 4 bases, with 11 bases between. The length of the CDR3 is 13 residues. CDR3: CASTWTENQPQHF. The CDR3 bases are TGTGCCAGCACCTGGACAGAGAATCAGCCCCAGCATTTT.

This rearrangement joins TRBV6-4 to TRBJ2-1; unclear D gene. CDR3 length: 15 amino acids. V lost 3 bases, J lost 0 bases, and 9 bases lay in between. Germline V gene lookup returns CDR1 MRHNA and CDR2 SNTAGT. CDR3 residues: CASSEGVSSYNEQFF. The CDR3 nucleotides are TGTGCCAGCAGTGAGGGCGTGAGCTCCTACAATGAGCAGTTCTTC.

J is TRBJ1-2 and V is TRBV4-1, with 10 bases that match TRBD1. V was pared by 3 bases and J by 6 bases, with 10 bases of the junction left unmatched. The CDR3 extends over 16 amino acids. CDR1 and CDR2 from the germline V gene are MGHRA and YSYEKL. The CDR3, as DNA: TGCGCCAGCAGCCAGGCCGGGACAGGGGTCCGGAATGGCTACACCTTC. It is translated as CASSQAGTGVRNGYTF.